These 11 T cell receptor beta chains share one sample of origin, sequenced in a study of patients and donors after allogeneic stem cell transplantation. TCRdb fed the RT-PCR reads into MiXCR, producing one record per CDR3 protein. The sample comprises some 230,000 distinct CDR3 sequences, 11% to 15% of which are singletons, and around a tenth rests with the top ten. The specimen was blood, either unsorted or a sorted T cell fraction (not recorded which). These receptors came from a human donor who was either an allogeneic HSCT recipient or a stem cell or donor lymphocyte infusion donor (not recorded which). It is not recorded whose cells these are; they may come from a transplant donor.

The chain couples TRBV13 to TRBJ2-5; 14 bases are shared with TRBD2. The germline gives CDR1 PRHDT, CDR2 FYEKMQ (reference sequence). This CDR3 has 18 residues. The ends lost 0 bases at V and 4 bases at J; junction bases unmatched: 7. For the CDR3, the DNA is TGTGCCAGCAGCTTAGGGGGACTAGCGGGGGTAACGGGAGAGACCCAGTACTTC. It codes for CASSLGGLAGVTGETQYF.

There are many counts of this clonotype. The J gene is TRBJ2-7, the V gene TRBV9; D may be TRBD2 (6 bases). The germline CDR1 and CDR2 sequences are SGDLS and YYNGEE. The V end was cut by 3 bases, the J end by 3 bases, with 13 bases between. The CDR3 loop spans 14 amino acids. As DNA, the CDR3 is TGTGCCAGCAGCGCGGGACTCCTAGGCTACGAGCAGTACTTC. Protein product: CASSAGLLGYEQYF.

The V call is TRBV4-3, the J call TRBJ2-6; tentatively, D is TRBD2 (6 bases). V lost 0 bases and J lost 1, with 7 bases in between. Germline V gene lookup returns CDR1 LGHNA and CDR2 YSLEER. There are 16 residues in the CDR3. This CDR3 is CASSQDRGSGANVLTF. CDR3 sequence (DNA): TGCGCCAGCAGCCAAGATCGGGGGTCTGGGGCCAACGTCCTGACTTTC.

This chain connects TRBV11-2 to TRBJ1-2; D is unclear. The CDR3 contains 13 residues. The V gene's germline CDR1 is SGHAT and CDR2 FQNNGV. Trimming removed 5 bases from V and 5 bases from J, with 12 bases in between. CDR3 nucleotides: TGTGCCAGCAGCCCGGGCCGCGGGTATGGCTACACCTTC. Its protein product is CASSPGRGYGYTF.

This clonotype was seen only a few times. The V gene is TRBV7-2, the J gene TRBJ2-7; 7 nucleotides match TRBD2. The CDR3 totals 15 residues. The junction had 5 bases not matched to a gene; V was cut back by 0 bases and J by 3 bases. The germline gives CDR1 SGHTA, CDR2 FQGNSA. As DNA, the CDR3 is TGTGCCAGCAGCTTAGCGGCTAGCGGATACTACGAGCAGTACTTC. Translated, it gives CASSLAASGYYEQYF.

The chain links TRBV25-1 to TRBJ1-2; TRBD1 is a possible D gene (5 bases). CDR3 size: 13 residues. Germline V gene sequence: CDR1 MGHDK, CDR2 SYGVNS. The V end was cut by 6 bases, the J end by 4 bases, with 12 bases between. CDR3 DNA sequence: TGTGCCAGCAGAAAGGGGCAGGTCTATGGCTACACCTTC. It is translated as CASRKGQVYGYTF.

This chain connects TRBV7-8 to TRBJ2-7; TRBD2 aligns across 12 bases. The CDR3 runs to 15 residues. The junction had 9 bases not matched to a gene; V was cut back by 5 bases and J by 7 bases. Germline V gene sequence: CDR1 SGHVS, CDR2 FQNEAQ. DNA for the CDR3: TGTGCCAGCAGCCCGACTAGCGGGAGTCCGGGGGAGCAGTACTTC. This encodes CASSPTSGSPGEQYF.

The V call is TRBV29-1, the J call TRBJ2-2; 8 nucleotides agree with TRBD1. Trimming took 7 bases from V and 1 from J; bases not matched to a gene: 11. Germline V gene data show CDR1 as SQVTM and CDR2 as ANQGSEA. This CDR3 contains 16 residues. The CDR3 loop is CSATGQATWNTGELFF. The CDR3 nucleotides are TGCAGCGCCACGGGACAGGCAACATGGAACACCGGGGAGCTGTTTTTT.

The chain links TRBV20-1 to TRBJ2-1; possible D gene TRBD2, 6 bases. The germline gives CDR1 DFQATT, CDR2 SNEGSKA (reference sequence). The CDR3 extends over 13 amino acids. V was pared by 7 bases and J by 7 bases, with 17 bases between. DNA for the CDR3: TGCAGTGAACAGCGGGCCTTAACGAATGAGCAGTTCTTC. Protein product: CSEQRALTNEQFF.

This clonotype came up a few times. This chain uses TRBV4-2 with TRBJ2-3; D not resolved. The length of the CDR3 is 17 residues. Between the trimmed V and J ends, which lost 1 base and 0 bases, there was a span of 14 bases. Germline lookup yields CDR1 LGHNA and CDR2 YNFKEQ. The CDR3: CASSQGFTGASTDTQYF. In nucleotides, the CDR3 is TGTGCCAGCAGCCAAGGATTCACTGGAGCTAGCACAGATACGCAGTATTTT.

This clonotype has ten or more counts. The V and J genes are TRBV19 and TRBJ2-7; 8 positions agree with TRBD1. The germline V gene encodes CDR1 LNHDA and CDR2 SQIVND (reference sequence). The CDR3 has 14 residues. With V trimmed by 5 bases and J by 3 bases, 6 bases remained unmatched. The CDR3 region is CASSSQGAIYEQYF. The CDR3 coding sequence is TGTGCCAGTAGTTCGCAGGGGGCTATCTACGAGCAGTACTTC.